The 21 T cell receptor beta chains below all came from one sample that was sequenced in a study of cytomegalovirus exposure and HLA in healthy donors. 13 Jbeta primers and 60 Vbeta primers were used for the PCR. Profiling relied on immunoSEQ multiplex PCR, and the TCRdb table lists in-frame clones only, not all of them. Found here are about 160,000 clones; the top ten clones hold roughly 1.3%. Material for sequencing was PBMCs. Receptor source: a woman aged 55-75 years in good health and CMV-seronegative.

The chain recombines TRBV7-9 with TRBJ1-2; TRBD1 might be the D (5 bases). Trimming removed 1 base at V and 3 bases at J, with 12 bases between. Germline CDR1 and CDR2: SEHNR and FQNEAQ (reference sequence). The CDR3 spans 15 residues. For the CDR3, the DNA is TGTGCCAGCAGCTTAGAGGCAGGGATGTACTATGGCTACACCTTC. Its protein is CASSLEAGMYYGYTF.

The V gene is TRBV18, the J gene TRBJ2-7, with D perhaps matching TRBD2 (6 bases). V was pared by 0 bases and J by 4 bases, with 19 bases between. The germline gives CDR1 KGHSH, CDR2 LQKENI. The CDR3 has 17 residues. CDR3 sequence: CASSPPGGRIGVYEQYF. The CDR3 nucleotides read TGTGCCAGCTCACCACCGGGAGGCCGGATTGGGGTTTACGAGCAGTACTTC.

The rearrangement joins TRBV5-6 to TRBJ2-7, with 9 positions matching TRBD2. CDR3 length equals 15 residues. Trimming cost V 0 bases and J 3 bases; bases outside gene matches: 4. Germline V gene lookup returns CDR1 SGHDT and CDR2 YYEEEE. The CDR3 loop reads CASSLGTSANYEQYF. The CDR3 DNA sequence: TGTGCCAGCAGCTTGGGGACTAGCGCCAACTACGAGCAGTACTTC.

The genes are TRBV4-2 and TRBJ2-4; the match to TRBD2 covers 7 bases. The germline V gene has CDR1 LGHNA and CDR2 YNFKEQ. With 1 base clipped from V and 0 bases from J, the junction kept 18 bases outside the gene matches. CDR3 length equals 21 residues. This chain's CDR3 is CASSQGGVLAETILAKNIQYF. The DNA for the CDR3 is TGTGCCAGCAGCCAAGGGGGGGTTCTAGCGGAGACTATCTTAGCCAAAAACATTCAGTACTTC.

The rearrangement links TRBV19 to TRBJ2-2; D perhaps matches TRBD2 (5 bases). Germline V CDR1 and CDR2: LNHDA, SQIVND (reference sequence). CDR3 length: 14 amino acids. V was shortened by 7 bases and J by 3 bases, with 12 bases between the two germline ends. The CDR3 reads CASTVGVYTGELFF. CDR3 coding DNA: TGTGCCAGTACGGTGGGAGTCTACACCGGGGAGCTGTTTTTT. Looking up the rest from reference TRBV19 and TRBJ2-2 gives the full variable domain: DGGITQSPKYLFRKEGQNVTLSCEQNLNHDAMYWYRQDPGQGLRLIYYSQIVNDFQKGDIAEGYSVSREKKESFPLTVTSAQKNPTAFYLCASTVGVYTGELFFGEGSRLTVL.

The V call is TRBV7-2, the J call TRBJ1-1; D unclear. V dropped 3 bases and J dropped 4 bases, with 12 bases sitting between them. The germline gives CDR1 SGHTA, CDR2 FQGNSA. The CDR3 extends over 14 amino acids. CDR3 nucleotides: TGTGCCAGCAGCTTCGATTCGGGTAGCACTGAAGCTTTCTTT. Its translation is CASSFDSGSTEAFF.

This rearrangement joins TRBV10-1 to TRBJ1-5; D is unclear. Germline CDR1 WNHNN, CDR2 SYGVQD (reference sequence). The V end was cut by 4 bases, the J end by 3 bases, with 10 bases between. This CDR3 is built from 14 residues. CDR3 loop: CASSATNLNQPQHF. The CDR3 bases are TGCGCCAGCAGTGCGACAAACCTCAATCAGCCCCAGCATTTT.

The chain recombines TRBV6-1 with TRBJ2-1; D call uncertain. V was cut by 6 bases and J by 8 bases, with 20 bases left in between. From germline, CDR1 is MNHNS and CDR2 SASEGT. CDR3 size: 15 residues. The CDR3 nucleotides are TGTGCCAGCAGAAATTACCCCACGGTTATGGATGAGCAGTTCTTC. Protein sequence: CASRNYPTVMDEQFF.

This chain uses TRBV5-1 with TRBJ1-5; D is uncertain. Germline assignment: CDR1 SGHRS and CDR2 YFSETQ. The V end was cut by 0 bases, the J end by 5 bases, with 6 bases between. This CDR3 region has 13 residues. This chain's CDR3 is CASSLGLDQPQHF. The CDR3 coding sequence is TGCGCCAGCAGCTTGGGACTTGATCAGCCCCAGCATTTT.

This chain links TRBV6-1 with TRBJ1-3, with a possible D match to TRBD1 (5 bases). This CDR3 has 15 amino acids. The V end was cut by 2 bases, the J end by 5 bases, with 13 bases between. Per the germline V gene, CDR1 is MNHNS and CDR2 is SASEGT. CDR3 coding DNA: TGTGCCAGCAGTGAATCAGGGCTGGGTAGAAACACCATATATTTT. It is translated as CASSESGLGRNTIYF.

V and J are TRBV10-1 and TRBJ2-7; TRBD1 matches at 10 bases. This CDR3 is 16 amino acids long. The trim removed 4 bases at V and 5 bases at J, leaving 11 bases unmatched. The germline CDR1 and CDR2 sequences are WNHNN and SYGVQD (reference sequence). CDR3 in amino acids: CASSVTPGQGFDEQYF. CDR3 nucleotide sequence: TGCGCCAGCAGTGTTACGCCGGGACAGGGGTTCGACGAGCAGTACTTC.

V usage is TRBV14 and J usage is TRBJ1-1; perhaps TRBD1 as D (5 bases). This CDR3 is 12 amino acids long. Germline CDR1 is SGHDN and CDR2 is FVKESK. V was shortened by 2 bases and J by 7 bases, with 8 bases between the two germline ends. The CDR3: CASSQTGGEAFF. CDR3 DNA: TGTGCCAGCAGCCAAACGGGGGGTGAAGCTTTCTTT.

The V call is TRBV10-1, the J call TRBJ1-4, with D uncertain. Per germline, CDR1 WNHNN and CDR2 SYGVQD (reference sequence). CDR3 length: 12 residues. The germline V and J ends were trimmed by 6 bases and 6 bases, with 8 bases remaining between them. The chain's CDR3 is CASRRFDEKLFF. DNA of the CDR3: TGCGCCAGCAGGAGGTTCGATGAAAAACTGTTTTTT.

This chain joins TRBV10-2 and TRBJ2-7, with TRBD1 as a possible D gene (6 bases). CDR1 is WSHSY and CDR2 is SAAADI in the germline V gene. This CDR3 comprises 13 residues. V shed 2 bases and J shed 1 base, with 6 bases lying between them. The CDR3 DNA follows: TGCGCCAGCAGTGAGCAGGGGTCCTACGAGCAGTACTTC. It is translated as CASSEQGSYEQYF.

This rearrangement joins TRBV7-2 to TRBJ1-6; tentative D call: TRBD1 (6 bases). Per the germline V gene, CDR1 is SGHTA and CDR2 is FQGNSA. Trimming took 5 bases from V and 7 from J, leaving 18 bases between them. This CDR3 spans 16 amino acids. CDR3 DNA sequence: TGTGCCAGCAGCCCGAAGTCTGGGCAGGGGAATTCACCCCTCCACTTT. This encodes CASSPKSGQGNSPLHF. The entire variable domain, with the rest obtained from reference TRBV7-2 and TRBJ1-6, is as follows: GAGVSQSPSNKVTEKGKDVELRCDPISGHTALYWYRQSLGQGLEFLIYFQGNSAPDKSGLPSDRFSAERTGGSVSTLTIQRTQQEDSAVYLCASSPKSGQGNSPLHFGNGTRLTVT.

This chain joins TRBV19 and TRBJ2-7, with 10 bases lining up with TRBD2. Germline loops: CDR1 LNHDA, CDR2 SQIVND (reference sequence). Trimming at V came to 4 bases and at J to 3 bases, leaving 9 bases not matched to a gene. The CDR3 totals 16 residues. The CDR3 region has the DNA TGTGCCAGTAGTACTCGGACTAGCGGATTCAACTACGAGCAGTACTTC. It yields the protein CASSTRTSGFNYEQYF.

The chain carries TRBV7-9 and TRBJ1-3; 7 nucleotides match TRBD1. The junction had 3 bases not matched to a gene; V was cut back by 10 bases and J by 0 bases. Germline lookup yields CDR1 SEHNR and CDR2 FQNEAQ (reference sequence). The CDR3 extends over 13 amino acids. The CDR3 is CATGQDSGNTIYF. In DNA form, the CDR3 reads TGTGCCACCGGACAGGACTCTGGAAACACCATATATTTT. The entire variable domain, with the rest obtained from reference TRBV7-9 and TRBJ1-3, is as follows: DTGVSQNPRHKITKRGQNVTFRCDPISEHNRLYWYRQTLGQGPEFLTYFQNEAQLEKSRLLSDRFSAERPKGSFSTLEIQRTEQGDSAMYLCATGQDSGNTIYFGEGSWLTVV.

The gene calls are TRBV11-2 and TRBJ1-2; 7 bases are a match to TRBD1. The CDR3 length is 13 residues. J lost 2 bases, V lost 4 bases, and 1 base had no gene match. Per the germline V gene, CDR1 is SGHAT and CDR2 is FQNNGV. CDR3 sequence: CASSWDRNYGYTF. The CDR3 DNA sequence: TGTGCCAGCAGCTGGGACAGAAACTATGGCTACACCTTC.

The genes are TRBV6-5 and TRBJ2-7; the match to TRBD1 covers 11 bases. The germline CDR1 and CDR2 sequences are MNHEY and SVGAGI. The CDR3 has 16 residues. V trimming: 4 bases; J trimming: 7 bases; junction bases outside the gene matches: 12. CDR3 loop: CASSFSGTGGLGEQYF. The CDR3 nucleotides read TGTGCCAGCAGTTTCTCCGGGACAGGGGGTTTGGGGGAGCAGTACTTC.

This chain links TRBV5-4 with TRBJ1-2; 7 nucleotides align to TRBD1. The CDR3 is 15 residues long. In germline, CDR1 is SGHNT, CDR2 YYREEE (reference sequence). V lost 4 bases, J lost 6 bases, and 12 bases stayed unmatched. The CDR3 nucleotides read TGTGCCAGCAGCATGACAGGGTATGGGGGCCATGGCTACACCTTC. It yields the protein CASSMTGYGGHGYTF. Filled out from reference TRBV5-4 and TRBJ1-2, the complete variable domain reads ETGVTQSPTHLIKTRGQQVTLRCSSQSGHNTVSWYQQALGQGPQFIFQYYREEENGRGNFPPRFSGLQFPNYSSELNVNALELDDSALYLCASSMTGYGGHGYTFGSGTRLTVV.

V gene TRBV19 combines with J gene TRBJ2-1, with TRBD2 as a possible D gene (6 bases). Germline CDR1 reads LNHDA; CDR2 reads SQIVND (reference sequence). V lost 3 bases to trimming and J lost 3 bases, with 15 bases between them. The CDR3 spans 16 residues. CDR3 region: CASSIAPGSFYNEQFF. The CDR3 coding sequence is TGTGCCAGTAGTATTGCCCCCGGGAGTTTCTACAATGAGCAGTTCTTC.